This T cell receptor (beta chain) was sequenced for a study of CD4 and CD8 cells across lung adenocarcinoma regions. The CDR3 length is 16 residues. Germline CDR1 MGHRA, CDR2 YSYEKL. Trimming cost V 5 bases and J 10 bases; bases outside gene matches: 16. One entry per CDR3 protein results from TCRdb running MiXCR on the PCR reads. This table has 9,000 to 15,000 distinct CDR3 sequences, roughly 51% appearing once. Localized lung adenocarcinoma, a non-small cell lung cancer, affected the donors. The sequenced material came from CD8+ T cells from the center of a lung tumor. The sequence was obtained from a female donor with lung adenocarcinoma. The CD4 and CD8 labels of this study may be unreliable. The gene calls are TRBV4-1 and TRBJ2-1; 8 bases match TRBD2. CDR3 bases: TGCGCCAGCAGCTGGACGAGGAGCGGGAGACCTAGCGAGCAGTTCTTC. Protein: CASSWTRSGRPSEQFF.